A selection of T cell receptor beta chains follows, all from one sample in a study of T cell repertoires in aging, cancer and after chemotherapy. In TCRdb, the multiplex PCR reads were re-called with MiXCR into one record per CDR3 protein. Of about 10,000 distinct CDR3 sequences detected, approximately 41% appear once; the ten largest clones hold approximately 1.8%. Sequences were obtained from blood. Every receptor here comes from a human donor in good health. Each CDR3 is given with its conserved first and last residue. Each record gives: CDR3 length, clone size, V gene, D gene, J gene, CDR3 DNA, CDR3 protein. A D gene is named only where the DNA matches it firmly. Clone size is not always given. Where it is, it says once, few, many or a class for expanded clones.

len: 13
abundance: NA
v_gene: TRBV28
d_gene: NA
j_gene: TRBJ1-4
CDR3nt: TGTGCAAGCGGGGAAGGGACTAATGAAAAACTGTTTTTT
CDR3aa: CASGEGTNEKLFF

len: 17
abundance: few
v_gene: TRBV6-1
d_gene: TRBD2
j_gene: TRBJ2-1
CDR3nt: TGTGCCAGCAGTTACCCCTTACGGGGGGAGTTCTACAATGAGCAGTTCTTC
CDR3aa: CASSYPLRGEFYNEQFF

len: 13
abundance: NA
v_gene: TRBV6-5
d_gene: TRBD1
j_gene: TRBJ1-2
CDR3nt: TGTGCCAGCAGGGACAGGGCCCCCAATGGCTACACCTTC
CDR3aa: CASRDRAPNGYTF

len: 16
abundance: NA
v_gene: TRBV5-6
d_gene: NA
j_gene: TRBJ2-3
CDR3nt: TGTGCCAGCAGCTTGGGCGGGGCGATTTTCACAGATACGCAGTATTTT
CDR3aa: CASSLGGAIFTDTQYF

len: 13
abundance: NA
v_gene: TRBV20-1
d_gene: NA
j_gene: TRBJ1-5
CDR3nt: TGCAGTGCTGTGGAAGATAGCAATCAGCCCCAGCATTTT
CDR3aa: CSAVEDSNQPQHF

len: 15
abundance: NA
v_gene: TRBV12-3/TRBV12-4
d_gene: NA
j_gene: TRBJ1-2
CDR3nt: TGTGCCAGCAGTTTTGGACGGGACGAGGTCGATGGCTACACCTTC
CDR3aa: CASSFGRDEVDGYTF

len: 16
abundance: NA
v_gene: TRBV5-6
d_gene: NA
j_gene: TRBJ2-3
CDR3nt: TGTGCCAGCAGACTTACACCCGGGGTACTCACAGATACGCAGTATTTT
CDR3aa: CASRLTPGVLTDTQYF

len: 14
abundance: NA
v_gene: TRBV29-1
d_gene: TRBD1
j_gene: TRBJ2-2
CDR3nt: TGCAGCGGCAGGACAGGCGTGGACACCGGGGAGCTGTTTTTT
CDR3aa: CSGRTGVDTGELFF

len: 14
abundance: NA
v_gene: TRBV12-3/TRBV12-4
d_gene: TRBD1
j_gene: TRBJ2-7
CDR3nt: TGTGCCAGCGGGTTAGGACAGGGGGATGTTGAGCAGTACTTC
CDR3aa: CASGLGQGDVEQYF

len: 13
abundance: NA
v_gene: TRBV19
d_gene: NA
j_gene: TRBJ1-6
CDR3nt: TGTGCCAGTAGTGGGACCCCTAATTCACCCCTCCACTTT
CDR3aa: CASSGTPNSPLHF

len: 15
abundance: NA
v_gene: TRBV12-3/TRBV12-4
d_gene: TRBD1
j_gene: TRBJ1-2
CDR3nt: TGTGCCAGCAGTACCCGACAGGGGCTCCTTTATGGCTACACCTTC
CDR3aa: CASSTRQGLLYGYTF

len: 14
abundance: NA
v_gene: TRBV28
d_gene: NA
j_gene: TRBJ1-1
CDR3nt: TGTGCCAGCTCACCGCAGGGGAGAAACACTGAAGCTTTCTTT
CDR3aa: CASSPQGRNTEAFF

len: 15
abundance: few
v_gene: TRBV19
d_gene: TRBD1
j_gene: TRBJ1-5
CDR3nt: TGTGCCAGTAGGGAGACAGGGATAGTAGATCAGCCCCAGCATTTT
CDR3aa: CASRETGIVDQPQHF

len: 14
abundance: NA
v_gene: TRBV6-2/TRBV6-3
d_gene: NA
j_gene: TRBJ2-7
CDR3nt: TGTGCCAGCAGTTACAGAGGTCACTCCTACGAGCAGTACTTC
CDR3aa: CASSYRGHSYEQYF

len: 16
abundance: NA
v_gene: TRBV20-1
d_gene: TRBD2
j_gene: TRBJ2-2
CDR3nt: TGCAGTGCTAGAAAGTTGGGACTACCGAACACCGGGGAGCTGTTTTTT
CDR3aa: CSARKLGLPNTGELFF

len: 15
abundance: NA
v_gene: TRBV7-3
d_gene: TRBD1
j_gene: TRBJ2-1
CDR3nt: TGTGCCAGCAGCTCAGGACAGGGGGCGCGAAATGAGCAGTTCTTC
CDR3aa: CASSSGQGARNEQFF

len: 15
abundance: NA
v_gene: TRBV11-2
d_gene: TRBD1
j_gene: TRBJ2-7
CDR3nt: TGTGCCAGCAGCTTCGGGACAGGGGCCAACTACGAGCAGTACTTC
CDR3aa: CASSFGTGANYEQYF

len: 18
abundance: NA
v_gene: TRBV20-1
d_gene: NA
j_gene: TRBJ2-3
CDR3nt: TGCAGTGCTAGTGCCTCCCCGACTACCACGGCCCCCACAGATACGCAGTATTTT
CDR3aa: CSASASPTTTAPTDTQYF

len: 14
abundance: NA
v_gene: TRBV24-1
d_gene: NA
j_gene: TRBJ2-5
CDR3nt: TGTGCCACCAGTGGTGTCGCCCGGGAGGAGACCCAGTACTTC
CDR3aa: CATSGVAREETQYF

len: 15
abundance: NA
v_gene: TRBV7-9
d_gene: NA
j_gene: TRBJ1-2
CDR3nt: TGTGCCAGCAGCTCCCCTTACGGTGTTTACTATGGCTACACCTTC
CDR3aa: CASSSPYGVYYGYTF

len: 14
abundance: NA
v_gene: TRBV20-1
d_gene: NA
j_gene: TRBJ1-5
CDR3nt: TGCAGTGCCAGACAGCGGGCCAGCAATCAGCCCCAGCATTTT
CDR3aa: CSARQRASNQPQHF

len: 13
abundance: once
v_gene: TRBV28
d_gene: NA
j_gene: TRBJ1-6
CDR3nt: TGTGCCAGCAGAGGAGCGTATAATTCACCCCTCCACTTT
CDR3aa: CASRGAYNSPLHF

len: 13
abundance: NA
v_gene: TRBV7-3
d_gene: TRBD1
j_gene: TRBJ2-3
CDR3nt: TGTGCCAGCAGCCGGGCCAGGGGGGATACGCAGTATTTT
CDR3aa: CASSRARGDTQYF

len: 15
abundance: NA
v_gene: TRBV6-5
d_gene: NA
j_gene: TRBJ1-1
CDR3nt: TGTGCCAGCAGTCATAAAGGACAGTGGAACACTGAAGCTTTCTTT
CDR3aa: CASSHKGQWNTEAFF

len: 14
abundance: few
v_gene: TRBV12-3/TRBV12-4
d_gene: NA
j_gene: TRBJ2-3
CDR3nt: TGTGCCAGCAGTTTAGTTGACAGCACAGATACGCAGTATTTT
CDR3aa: CASSLVDSTDTQYF

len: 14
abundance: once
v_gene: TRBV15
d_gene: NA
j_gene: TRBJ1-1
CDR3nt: TGTGCCACCAGCAGAGACTTTGGGACCACTGAAGCTTTCTTT
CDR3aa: CATSRDFGTTEAFF

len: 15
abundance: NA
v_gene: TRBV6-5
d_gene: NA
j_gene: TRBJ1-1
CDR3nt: TGTGCCAGCAGTTACGATGGCAGCGGATCCACTGAAGCTTTCTTT
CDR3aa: CASSYDGSGSTEAFF

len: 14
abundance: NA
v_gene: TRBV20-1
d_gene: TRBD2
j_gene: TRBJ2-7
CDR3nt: TGCAGTGCCACTACTAGCGCCCGAACCTACGAGCAGTACTTC
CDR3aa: CSATTSARTYEQYF

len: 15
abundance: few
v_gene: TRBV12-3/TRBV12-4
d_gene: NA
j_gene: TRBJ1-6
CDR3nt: TGTGCCAGCAGACCCTGGGGGGCGTCAAGTTCACCCCTCCACTTT
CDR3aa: CASRPWGASSSPLHF

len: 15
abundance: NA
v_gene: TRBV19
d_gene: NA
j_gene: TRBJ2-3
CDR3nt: TGTGCCAGTAGTATCCCGGGGCGCTGCACAGATACGCAGTATTTT
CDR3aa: CASSIPGRCTDTQYF

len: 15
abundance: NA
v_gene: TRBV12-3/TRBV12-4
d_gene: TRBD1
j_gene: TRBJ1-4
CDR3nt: TGTGCCAGCAGTCTACAGGGGAGAACTAATGAAAAACTGTTTTTT
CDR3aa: CASSLQGRTNEKLFF

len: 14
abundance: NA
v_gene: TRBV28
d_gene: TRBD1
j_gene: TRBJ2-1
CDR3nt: TGTGCCAGCAGCCGACAGGGATTCTGGAATGAGCAGTTCTTC
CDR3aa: CASSRQGFWNEQFF

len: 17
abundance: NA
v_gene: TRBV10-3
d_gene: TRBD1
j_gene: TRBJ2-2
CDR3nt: TGTGCCATCAGTGAGCGCACAGGGGGTCTTAACACCGGGGAGCTGTTTTTT
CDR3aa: CAISERTGGLNTGELFF

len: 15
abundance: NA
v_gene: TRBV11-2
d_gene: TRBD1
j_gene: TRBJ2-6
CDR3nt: TGTGCCAGCAGCACAGGGGTCTCTGGGGCCAACGTCCTGACTTTC
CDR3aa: CASSTGVSGANVLTF

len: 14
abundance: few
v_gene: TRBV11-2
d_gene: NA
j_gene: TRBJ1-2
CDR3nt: TGTGCCAGCAGCTTAACACAGGCTAACTATGGCTACACCTTC
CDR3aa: CASSLTQANYGYTF

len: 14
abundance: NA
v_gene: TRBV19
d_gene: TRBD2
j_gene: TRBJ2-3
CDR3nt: TGTGCCAGTGGACTAGCGGGGACTCTCGGTACGCAGTATTTT
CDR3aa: CASGLAGTLGTQYF

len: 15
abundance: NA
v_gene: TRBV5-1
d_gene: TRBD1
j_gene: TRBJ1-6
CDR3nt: TGCGCCAGCAGCTGGTCTGGACAGGATAATTCACCCCTCCACTTT
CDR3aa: CASSWSGQDNSPLHF

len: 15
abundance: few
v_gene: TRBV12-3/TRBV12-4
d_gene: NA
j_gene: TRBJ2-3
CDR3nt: TGTGCCAGCAGTCTCGGACCCCCAGCAGGCGATACGCAGTATTTT
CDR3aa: CASSLGPPAGDTQYF

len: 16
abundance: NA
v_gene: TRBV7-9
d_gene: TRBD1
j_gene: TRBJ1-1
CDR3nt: TGTGCCAGCATCCAGGGGGCAACACTTTTGAACACTGAAGCTTTCTTT
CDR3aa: CASIQGATLLNTEAFF

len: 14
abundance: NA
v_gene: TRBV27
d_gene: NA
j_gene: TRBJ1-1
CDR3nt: TGTGCCAGCAGTTTAAACCCCGGTAACACTGAAGCTTTCTTT
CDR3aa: CASSLNPGNTEAFF

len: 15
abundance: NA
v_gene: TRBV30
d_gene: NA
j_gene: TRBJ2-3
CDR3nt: TGTGCCTGGAGGAAACGGGCTTTAGCGGCAGATACGCAGTATTTT
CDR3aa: CAWRKRALAADTQYF

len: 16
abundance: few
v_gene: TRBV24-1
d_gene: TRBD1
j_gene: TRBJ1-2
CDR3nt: TGTGCCACCAGTCAGAACTCCGGGACAGCTCCTCATGGCTACACCTTC
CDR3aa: CATSQNSGTAPHGYTF

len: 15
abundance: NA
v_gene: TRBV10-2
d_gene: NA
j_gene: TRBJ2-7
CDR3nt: TGCGCCAGCAGGGATCAGGGCTCCCGCTCCTACGAGCAGTACTTC
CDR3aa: CASRDQGSRSYEQYF

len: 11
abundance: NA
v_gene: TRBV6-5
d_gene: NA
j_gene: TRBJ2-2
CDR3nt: TGTGCCAGCAGTTTCTCCGGGGAGCTGTTTTTT
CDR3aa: CASSFSGELFF

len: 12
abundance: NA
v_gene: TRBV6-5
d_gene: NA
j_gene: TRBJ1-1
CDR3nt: TGTGCCAGCCTGGGCCCGACGTCCCGGGCTTTCTTT
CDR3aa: CASLGPTSRAFF

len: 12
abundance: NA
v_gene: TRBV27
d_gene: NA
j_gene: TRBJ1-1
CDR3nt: TGTGCCAGCAGTTCAGGGTACACTGAAGCTTTCTTT
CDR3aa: CASSSGYTEAFF

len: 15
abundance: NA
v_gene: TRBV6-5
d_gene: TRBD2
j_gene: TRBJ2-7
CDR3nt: TGTGCCAGCAGTTACCGGAGGGAGGGACCCTACGAGCAGTACTTC
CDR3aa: CASSYRREGPYEQYF

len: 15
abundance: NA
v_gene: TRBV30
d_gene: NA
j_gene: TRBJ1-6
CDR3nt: TGTGCCTGGAGGGGCAGTAGCTCCTATAATTCACCCCTCCACTTT
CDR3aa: CAWRGSSSYNSPLHF

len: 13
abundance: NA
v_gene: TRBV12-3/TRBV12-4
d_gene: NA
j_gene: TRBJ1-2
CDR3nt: TGTGCCAGCAGTTACACACCTTCCTATGGCTACACCTTC
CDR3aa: CASSYTPSYGYTF

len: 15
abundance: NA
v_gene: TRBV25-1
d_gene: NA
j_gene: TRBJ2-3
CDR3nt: TGTGCCAGCAGTGCCATCCAGGGTTACACAGATACGCAGTATTTT
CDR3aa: CASSAIQGYTDTQYF

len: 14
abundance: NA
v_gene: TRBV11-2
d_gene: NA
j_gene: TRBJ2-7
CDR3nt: TGTGCCAGCAGCGCAGACGGGGGTACCTACGAGCAGTACTTC
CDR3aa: CASSADGGTYEQYF

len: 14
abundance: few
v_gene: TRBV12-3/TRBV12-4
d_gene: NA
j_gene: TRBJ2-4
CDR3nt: TGTGCCAGCAGTCGTACAATAGCCAAAAACATTCAGTACTTC
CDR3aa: CASSRTIAKNIQYF

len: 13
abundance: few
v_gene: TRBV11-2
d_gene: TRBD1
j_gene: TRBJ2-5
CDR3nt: TGTGCCAGCAGTCGGGACAGGCAAGAGACCCAGTACTTC
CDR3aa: CASSRDRQETQYF

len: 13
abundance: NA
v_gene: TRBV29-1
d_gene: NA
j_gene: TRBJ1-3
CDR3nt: TGCAGCGTTTCATGGGGCTCTGGAAACACCATATATTTT
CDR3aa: CSVSWGSGNTIYF

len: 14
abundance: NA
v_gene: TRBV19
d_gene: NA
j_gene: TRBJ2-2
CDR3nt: TGTGCCAGTAGTATCCTCTTGAGGGCCGGGGAGCTGTTTTTT
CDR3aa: CASSILLRAGELFF

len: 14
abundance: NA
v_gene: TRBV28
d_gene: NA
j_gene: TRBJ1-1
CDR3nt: TGTGCCAGCAGTTTATTTGCAGAGTACACTGAAGCTTTCTTT
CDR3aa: CASSLFAEYTEAFF

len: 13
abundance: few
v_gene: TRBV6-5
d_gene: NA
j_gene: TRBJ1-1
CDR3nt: TGTGCCAGCATCTCCTGGGGGGATACTGAAGCTTTCTTT
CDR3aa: CASISWGDTEAFF

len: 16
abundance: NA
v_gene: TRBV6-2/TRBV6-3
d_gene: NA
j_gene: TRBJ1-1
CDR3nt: TGTGCCAGCAGTTACGTCTCGGGGGGGTTTGTTGCTGAAGCTTTCTTT
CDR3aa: CASSYVSGGFVAEAFF

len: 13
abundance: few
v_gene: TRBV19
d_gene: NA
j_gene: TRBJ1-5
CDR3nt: TGTGCCAGCTGCGGGGTGGGTGGTCAGCCCCAGCATTTT
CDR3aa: CASCGVGGQPQHF